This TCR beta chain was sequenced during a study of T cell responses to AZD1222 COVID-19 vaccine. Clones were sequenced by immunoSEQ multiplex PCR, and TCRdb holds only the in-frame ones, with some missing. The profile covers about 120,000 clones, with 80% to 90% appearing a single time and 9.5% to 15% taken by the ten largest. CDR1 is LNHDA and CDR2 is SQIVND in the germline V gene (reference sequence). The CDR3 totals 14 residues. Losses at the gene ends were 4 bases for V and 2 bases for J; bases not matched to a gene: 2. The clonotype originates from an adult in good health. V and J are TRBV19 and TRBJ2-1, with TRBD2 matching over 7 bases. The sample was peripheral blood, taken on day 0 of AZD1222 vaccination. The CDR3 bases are TGTGCCAGTAGTACCGGGACTACCTACAATGAGCAGTTCTTC. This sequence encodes CASSTGTTYNEQFF.